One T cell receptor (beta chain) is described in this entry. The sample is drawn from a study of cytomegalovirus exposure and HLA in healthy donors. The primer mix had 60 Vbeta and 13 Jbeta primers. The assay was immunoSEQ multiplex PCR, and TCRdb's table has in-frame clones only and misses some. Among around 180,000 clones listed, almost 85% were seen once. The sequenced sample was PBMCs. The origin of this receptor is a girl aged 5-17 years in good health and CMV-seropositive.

CDR3 bases: TGTGCCAGCAGTGGAACTAGCGGGGGGGCCTGGGAGACCCAGTACTTC. Protein product: CASSGTSGGAWETQYF. This chain uses TRBV2 with TRBJ2-5; 13 bases agree with TRBD2. CDR1 is SNHLY and CDR2 is FYNNEI in the germline V gene. With 4 bases clipped from V and 5 bases from J, the junction kept 7 bases outside the gene matches. This CDR3 is 16 amino acids long.